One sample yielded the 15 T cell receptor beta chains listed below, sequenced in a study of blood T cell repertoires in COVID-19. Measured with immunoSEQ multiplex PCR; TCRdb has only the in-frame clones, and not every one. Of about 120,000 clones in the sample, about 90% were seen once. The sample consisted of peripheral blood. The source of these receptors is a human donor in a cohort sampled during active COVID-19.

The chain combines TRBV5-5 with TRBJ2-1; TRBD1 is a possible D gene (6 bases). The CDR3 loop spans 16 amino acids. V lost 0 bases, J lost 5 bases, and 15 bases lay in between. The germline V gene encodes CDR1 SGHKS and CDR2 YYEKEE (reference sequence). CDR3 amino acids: CASSLVWTVGNNEQFF. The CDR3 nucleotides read TGTGCCAGCAGCTTGGTATGGACAGTGGGAAACAATGAGCAGTTCTTC.

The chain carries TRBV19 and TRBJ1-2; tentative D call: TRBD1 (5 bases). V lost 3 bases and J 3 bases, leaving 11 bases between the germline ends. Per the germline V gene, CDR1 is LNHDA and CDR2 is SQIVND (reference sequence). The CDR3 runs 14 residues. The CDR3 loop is CASSISRDDYGYTF. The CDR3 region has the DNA TGTGCCAGTAGTATCTCCAGGGATGACTATGGCTACACCTTC.

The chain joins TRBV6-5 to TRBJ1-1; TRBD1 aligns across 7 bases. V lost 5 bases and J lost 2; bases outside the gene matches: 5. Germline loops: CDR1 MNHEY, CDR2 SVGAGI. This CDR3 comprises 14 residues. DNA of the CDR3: TGTGCCAGCAGTCCTCAGGGGGTTAACACTGAAGCTTTCTTT. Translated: CASSPQGVNTEAFF.

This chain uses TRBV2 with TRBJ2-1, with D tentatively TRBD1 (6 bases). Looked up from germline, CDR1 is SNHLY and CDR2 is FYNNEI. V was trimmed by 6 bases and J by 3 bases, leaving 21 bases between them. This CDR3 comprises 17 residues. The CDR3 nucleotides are TGTGCCAGCAGAGACACCCTCGGGTTGGACAGCTACAATGAGCAGTTCTTC. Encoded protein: CASRDTLGLDSYNEQFF.

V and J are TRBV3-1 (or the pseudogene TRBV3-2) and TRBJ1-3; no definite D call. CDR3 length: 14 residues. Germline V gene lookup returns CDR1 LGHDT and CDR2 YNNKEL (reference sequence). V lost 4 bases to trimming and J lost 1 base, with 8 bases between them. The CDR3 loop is CASSPPFSGNTIYF. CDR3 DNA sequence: TGTGCCAGCAGCCCCCCATTTTCTGGAAACACCATATATTTT.

CDR3 nucleotides: TGTGCCAGCTCAAACAGTCCGTCCTCTGGAAACACCATATATTTT. The encoded protein is CASSNSPSSGNTIYF. The V call is TRBV18, the J call TRBJ1-3, with no clear D. This CDR3 is 15 amino acids long. V lost 5 bases and J lost 0, with 11 bases in between. CDR1 is KGHSH and CDR2 is LQKENI in the germline V gene.

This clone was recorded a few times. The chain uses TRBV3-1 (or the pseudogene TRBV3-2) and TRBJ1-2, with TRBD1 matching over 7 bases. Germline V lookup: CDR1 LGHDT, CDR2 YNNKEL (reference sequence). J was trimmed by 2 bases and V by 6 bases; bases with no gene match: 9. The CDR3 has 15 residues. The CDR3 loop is CASSNRQGHNYGYTF. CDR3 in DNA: TGTGCCAGCAGTAACCGACAGGGACACAACTATGGCTACACCTTC.

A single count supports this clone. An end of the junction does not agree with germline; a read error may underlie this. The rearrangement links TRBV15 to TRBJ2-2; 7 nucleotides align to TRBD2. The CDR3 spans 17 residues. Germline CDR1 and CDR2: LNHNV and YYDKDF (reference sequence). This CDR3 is CATSSSGTLSKTGELFF. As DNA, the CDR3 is TGTGCCACCAGCTCTAGCGGTACCCTTTCGAAAACCGGGGAGCTGTTTTTT. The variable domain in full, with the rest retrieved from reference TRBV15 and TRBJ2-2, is DAMVIQNPRYQVTQFGKPVTLSCSQTLNHNVMYWYQQKSSQAPKLLFHYYDKDFNNEADTPDNFQSRRPNTSFCFLDIRSPGLGDTAMYLCATSSSGTLSKTGELFFGEGSRLTVL.

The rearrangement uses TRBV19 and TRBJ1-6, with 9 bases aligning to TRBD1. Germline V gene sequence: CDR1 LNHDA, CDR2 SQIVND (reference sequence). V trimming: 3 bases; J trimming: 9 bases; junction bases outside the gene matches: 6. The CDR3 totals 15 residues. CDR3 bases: TGTGCCAGTAGTATCGAGGACAGGGGCGGTTCACCCCTCCACTTT. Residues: CASSIEDRGGSPLHF.

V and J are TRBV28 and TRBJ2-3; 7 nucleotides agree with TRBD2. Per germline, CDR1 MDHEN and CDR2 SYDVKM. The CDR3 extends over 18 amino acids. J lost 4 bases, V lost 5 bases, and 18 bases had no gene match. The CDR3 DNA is TGTGCCAGCAGTCCCACACTTACAAGCGGGATCGGCTCAGATACGCAGTATTTT. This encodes CASSPTLTSGIGSDTQYF.

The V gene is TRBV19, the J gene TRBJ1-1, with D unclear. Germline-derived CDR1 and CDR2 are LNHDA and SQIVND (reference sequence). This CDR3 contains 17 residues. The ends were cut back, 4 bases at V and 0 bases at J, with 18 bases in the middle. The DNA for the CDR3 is TGTGCCAGTAGTAAGGAGGGCACGTGGGCGGTGAACACTGAAGCTTTCTTT. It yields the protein CASSKEGTWAVNTEAFF.

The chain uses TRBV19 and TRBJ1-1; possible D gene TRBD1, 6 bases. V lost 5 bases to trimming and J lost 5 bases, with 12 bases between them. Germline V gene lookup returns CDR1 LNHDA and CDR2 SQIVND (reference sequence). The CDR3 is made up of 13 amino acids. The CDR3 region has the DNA TGTGCCAGTAGTTTTGATAGGGGGACTGAAGCTTTCTTT. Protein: CASSFDRGTEAFF.

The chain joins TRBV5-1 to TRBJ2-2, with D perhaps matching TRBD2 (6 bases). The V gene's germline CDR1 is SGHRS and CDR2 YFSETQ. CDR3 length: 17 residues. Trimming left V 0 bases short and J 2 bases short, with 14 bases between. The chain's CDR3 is CASSLGVGAGNTGELFF. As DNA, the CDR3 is TGCGCCAGCAGCTTGGGAGTAGGGGCGGGAAACACCGGGGAGCTGTTTTTT.

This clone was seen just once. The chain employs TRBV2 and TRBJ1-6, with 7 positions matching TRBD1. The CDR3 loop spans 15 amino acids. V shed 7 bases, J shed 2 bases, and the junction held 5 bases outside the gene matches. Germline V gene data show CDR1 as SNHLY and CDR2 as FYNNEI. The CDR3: CASIEGATYNSPLHF. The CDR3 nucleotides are TGTGCCAGCATCGAGGGGGCCACCTATAATTCACCCCTCCACTTT.

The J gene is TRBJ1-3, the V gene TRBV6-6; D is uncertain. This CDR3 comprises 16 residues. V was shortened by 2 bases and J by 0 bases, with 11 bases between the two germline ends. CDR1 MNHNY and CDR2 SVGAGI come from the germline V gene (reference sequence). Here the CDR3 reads CASSYVTDRSGNTIYF. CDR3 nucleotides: TGTGCCAGCAGTTACGTCACAGACCGCTCTGGAAACACCATATATTTT.